This TCR beta chain was captured in a study of CD8+ T cells in alopecia areata. The CDR3 has 15 residues. The germline V gene has CDR1 SGHDN and CDR2 FVKESK. V lost 4 bases and J lost 5, with 14 bases in between. Following RNA extraction, reverse transcription yielded cDNA that acted as the sequencing template. TCRdb's table, derived via immunoSEQ multiplex PCR, lists solely in-frame clones and lacks some. This sample has hundreds of thousands of clones, with around three fifths found just once. This receptor was taken from a human donor with alopecia areata. Here the sequenced sample was CD4+ T cells sorted from blood, taken at week 0. The chain links TRBV14 to TRBJ1-4; possibly TRBD1 for D (5 bases). The DNA for the CDR3 is TGTGCCAGCAGCCGACACCTGGGGGAAAATGAAAAACTGTTTTTT. Its translation: CASSRHLGENEKLFF.